The rows below give T cell receptor beta chains drawn from one sample of a study of blood T cells in healthy people across ages. MiXCR, applied by TCRdb to the 5' RACE reads, yields one record per CDR3 protein. The sample has 720,000 or so distinct CDR3 sequences; roughly two fifths are singletons. Sample: blood. Receptors originate from an elderly man in good health. Each CDR3 is given without its conserved first and last residue. The order of the fields is V gene, CDR3 protein.

v_gene: TRBV27; CDR3aa: ASSTAGVNYEQY
v_gene: TRBV3-1; CDR3aa: ASSLQVSGGNEQF
v_gene: TRBV3-1; CDR3aa: ASSSGGSGVKNIQY
v_gene: TRBV20-1; CDR3aa: SAPVPRGLPAQY
v_gene: TRBV27; CDR3aa: ASSLSGGHSYEQY
v_gene: TRBV9; CDR3aa: ASSEWGGGESPLH
v_gene: TRBV3-1; CDR3aa: ASSQFLAGSSYNEQY
v_gene: TRBV7-2; CDR3aa: ASSLAGGLETQY
v_gene: TRBV6-2/TRBV6-3; CDR3aa: ASSTRTGLSTDTQY
v_gene: TRBV27; CDR3aa: ASSFGVAGGSYNEQF
v_gene: TRBV7-2; CDR3aa: ASRAGTSSYNEQY
v_gene: TRBV6-5; CDR3aa: ASRDDRDRAF
v_gene: TRBV20-1; CDR3aa: SARVGNTGELF
v_gene: TRBV20-1; CDR3aa: SARPGLAGRDTQY
v_gene: TRBV5-1; CDR3aa: ASSPGSSGYNEQY
v_gene: TRBV25-1; CDR3aa: ASSESTRETDTQY
v_gene: TRBV20-1; CDR3aa: SARDPGQSGLGGYT
v_gene: TRBV12-3/TRBV12-4; CDR3aa: ASRLSGGAETQY
v_gene: TRBV18; CDR3aa: ASSPPGQTDEQF
v_gene: TRBV20-1; CDR3aa: SAREEGRGNTEAF
v_gene: TRBV29-1; CDR3aa: SVRTGNEQY
v_gene: TRBV20-1; CDR3aa: SADKGVYNEQY
v_gene: TRBV7-2; CDR3aa: ASSLGGGANYGYI
v_gene: TRBV6-1; CDR3aa: ASSETPTGREKLF
v_gene: TRBV5-1; CDR3aa: ASKQGLGLETQY
v_gene: TRBV6-2/TRBV6-3; CDR3aa: ASRDLSPSSYEQY
v_gene: TRBV2; CDR3aa: ASSEQGPTRGERY
v_gene: TRBV10-3; CDR3aa: AIKEASLNTEAF
v_gene: TRBV3-1; CDR3aa: ASSQGGAGFHEKLF